This T cell receptor beta chain was observed in a study of control samples from healthy donors and cancer patients. This CDR3 is built from 15 residues. Germline V lookup: CDR1 MNHEY, CDR2 SMNVEV (reference sequence). After removal of 6 bases from V and 12 bases from J, the junction contained 14 bases not matched to a gene. Clones were sequenced by immunoSEQ multiplex PCR, and TCRdb holds only the in-frame ones, with some missing. The sample consists of about 180,000 clones, 90% to 95% of them appearing once. The sample comprised blood. The V call is TRBV27, the J call TRBJ2-1; 10 positions agree with TRBD2. The receptor was derived from a woman between 18 and 29 years old in good health. CDR3 sequence: CASRSGGAPGLGQFF. The CDR3 coding sequence is TGTGCCAGCAGAAGCGGGGGGGCCCCTGGGCTTGGGCAGTTCTTC.